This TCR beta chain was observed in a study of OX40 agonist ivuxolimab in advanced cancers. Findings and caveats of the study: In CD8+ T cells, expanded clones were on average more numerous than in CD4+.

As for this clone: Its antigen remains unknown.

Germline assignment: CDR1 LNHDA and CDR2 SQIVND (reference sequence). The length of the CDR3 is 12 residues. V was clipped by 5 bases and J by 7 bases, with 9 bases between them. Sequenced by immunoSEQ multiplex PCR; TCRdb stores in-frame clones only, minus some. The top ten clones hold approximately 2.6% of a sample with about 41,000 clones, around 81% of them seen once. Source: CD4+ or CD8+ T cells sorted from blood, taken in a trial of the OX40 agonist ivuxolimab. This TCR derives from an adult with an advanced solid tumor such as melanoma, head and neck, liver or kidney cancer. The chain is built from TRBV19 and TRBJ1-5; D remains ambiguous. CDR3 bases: TGTGCCAGTAGTGTTGGTAGCCAGCCCCAGCATTTT. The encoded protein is CASSVGSQPQHF.